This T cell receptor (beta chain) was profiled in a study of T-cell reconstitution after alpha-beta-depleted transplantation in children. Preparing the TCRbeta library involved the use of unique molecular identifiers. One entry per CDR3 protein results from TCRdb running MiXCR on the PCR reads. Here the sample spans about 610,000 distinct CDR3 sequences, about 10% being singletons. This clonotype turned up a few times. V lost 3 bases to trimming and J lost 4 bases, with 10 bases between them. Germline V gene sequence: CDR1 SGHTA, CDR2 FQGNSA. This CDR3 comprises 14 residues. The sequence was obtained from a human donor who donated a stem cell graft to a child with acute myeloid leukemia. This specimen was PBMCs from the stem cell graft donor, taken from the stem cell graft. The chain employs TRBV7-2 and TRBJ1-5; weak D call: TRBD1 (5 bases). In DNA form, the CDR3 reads TGTGCCAGCAGCTTGGGGGATAAGAATCAGCCCCAGCATTTT. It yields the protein CASSLGDKNQPQHF.